These 15 T cell receptor beta chains originate from one sample sequenced in a study of blood T cell repertoires in COVID-19. Sequencing used immunoSEQ multiplex PCR; TCRdb keeps in-frame clones, though not all of them. The sample shows a few hundred thousand clones, 90% of them seen only once. Sequenced input: PBMCs or T cells enriched from blood (not recorded which). Receptors were obtained from a man younger than 40 who had been exposed to COVID-19.

The rearrangement links TRBV27 to TRBJ2-7, with a tentative D call TRBD2 (7 bases). The CDR3 sequence is 15 residues long. CDR1 is MNHEY and CDR2 is SMNVEV in the germline V gene (reference sequence). V lost 2 bases to trimming and J lost 3 bases, with 14 bases between them. The CDR3 nucleotides are TGTGCCAGCAGTTTACGGGCGGGGGCAGGCTACGAGCAGTACTTC. This encodes CASSLRAGAGYEQYF.

The chain uses TRBV11-2 and TRBJ2-1; D call uncertain. The germline V and J ends were trimmed by 0 bases and 3 bases, with 15 bases remaining between them. This CDR3 contains 17 residues. The V gene's germline CDR1 is SGHAT and CDR2 FQNNGV. In DNA form, the CDR3 reads TGTGCCAGCAGCTTAGATCGTGTAGGAGTCTACTACAATGAGCAGTTCTTC. Its protein product is CASSLDRVGVYYNEQFF.

This chain joins TRBV9 and TRBJ1-5; D may be TRBD1 (6 bases). Germline V CDR1 and CDR2: SGDLS, YYNGEE. This CDR3 contains 15 residues. V was pared by 0 bases and J by 4 bases, with 11 bases between. CDR3 sequence: CASSVEGGENQPQHF. CDR3 nucleotides: TGTGCCAGCAGCGTAGAGGGGGGGGAAAATCAGCCCCAGCATTTT.

This clone was picked up one time. The J gene is TRBJ2-7, the V gene TRBV5-1; weak D call: TRBD1 (5 bases). The germline gives CDR1 SGHRS, CDR2 YFSETQ. Deletions cut 4 bases from V and 0 bases from J, with 14 bases between. The CDR3 has 15 amino acids. The CDR3 loop reads CASSPTTDPSYEQYF. As DNA, the CDR3 is TGCGCCAGCAGCCCGACGACAGACCCCTCCTACGAGCAGTACTTC.

This clone was counted at least ten times. This chain links TRBV4-1 with TRBJ1-1; D ambiguous. Germline CDR1 is MGHRA and CDR2 is YSYEKL. This CDR3 is built from 18 residues. V gave up 4 bases and J gave up 0 bases, with 21 bases separating them. The CDR3 nucleotides read TGCGCCAGCAGCCTTACCTCCACCGGGGTGGGGATGAACACTGAAGCTTTCTTT. This encodes CASSLTSTGVGMNTEAFF.

The chain couples TRBV11-1 to TRBJ2-5, with D possibly being TRBD1 (5 bases). From germline, CDR1 is SGHAT and CDR2 FQDESV (reference sequence). Trimming stripped 2 bases from V and 6 bases from J, with 13 bases between. CDR3 size: 14 residues. The CDR3 sequence is CASSLTVQGKTQYF. For the CDR3, the DNA is TGTGCCAGCAGCTTAACGGTCCAGGGAAAGACCCAGTACTTC.

The CDR3 loop reads CASSRGGDFATNEKLFF. Here the CDR3 DNA reads TGTGCCAGCAGTCGGGGTGGAGATTTCGCAACTAATGAAAAACTGTTTTTT. The V gene is TRBV13, the J gene TRBJ1-4; D uncertain. V was pared by 6 bases and J by 0 bases, with 17 bases between. The length of the CDR3 is 17 residues. CDR1 is PRHDT, CDR2 FYEKMQ, per germline (reference sequence).

This clone was recorded a few times. This chain uses TRBV5-1 with TRBJ2-1, with 8 bases aligning to TRBD2. V dropped 4 bases and J dropped 3; count of bases not matched to a gene: 6. The CDR3 length is 15 residues. CDR1 is SGHRS, CDR2 YFSETQ, per germline. Written as DNA, the CDR3 is TGCGCCAGCAGCCTACAGGCGGGGGGCTACAATGAGCAGTTCTTC. This encodes CASSLQAGGYNEQFF.

The gene calls are TRBV3-1 (or the pseudogene TRBV3-2) and TRBJ1-2; TRBD1 matches at 8 bases. The CDR3 is 13 amino acids. The ends lost 3 bases at V and 7 bases at J; junction bases unmatched: 4. CDR1 LGHDT and CDR2 YNNKEL come from the germline V gene (reference sequence). Written as DNA, the CDR3 is TGTGCCAGCAGCCAGGACAGGGAGGTTGGCTACACCTTC. The encoded protein is CASSQDREVGYTF.

The chain employs TRBV4-1 and TRBJ1-4, with 9 bases that match TRBD1. Germline CDR1 MGHRA, CDR2 YSYEKL. This CDR3 is built from 15 residues. The trim removed 2 bases at V and 8 bases at J, leaving 6 bases unmatched. The CDR3, as DNA: TGCGCCAGCAGCCAACAGGACAGGGGAGGCGAAAAACTGTTTTTT. Translated, it gives CASSQQDRGGEKLFF.

This clone has only a few counts. The V and J genes are TRBV18 and TRBJ2-2; no reliable D call. The CDR3 contains 15 residues. Germline V gene lookup returns CDR1 KGHSH and CDR2 LQKENI. The V and J ends lost 6 bases and 6 bases respectively, with 17 bases between them. CDR3 DNA: TGTGCCAGCTCCCCAGAGTTTCTCGCTGCCGGGGAGCTGTTTTTT. This sequence encodes CASSPEFLAAGELFF.

This clone was observed a handful of times. The rearrangement links TRBV6-5 to TRBJ2-7; the D is unclear. The germline V and J ends were trimmed by 2 bases and 7 bases, with 12 bases remaining between them. This CDR3 is built from 13 residues. CDR1 MNHEY and CDR2 SVGAGI come from the germline V gene. The CDR3: CASSYAIAGEQYF. Here the CDR3 DNA reads TGTGCCAGCAGTTACGCTATCGCCGGGGAGCAGTACTTC.

The chain employs TRBV3-1 (or the pseudogene TRBV3-2) and TRBJ1-6; D call uncertain. The V and J ends lost 2 bases and 8 bases respectively, with 4 bases between them. The CDR3 contains 12 residues. Germline lookup yields CDR1 LGHDT and CDR2 YNNKEL (reference sequence). The CDR3 is CASSQRYSPLHF. The CDR3 DNA is TGTGCCAGCAGCCAACGGTATTCACCCCTCCACTTT.

The V and J genes are TRBV14 and TRBJ1-4, with a possible D match to TRBD1 (6 bases). Germline V gene lookup returns CDR1 SGHDN and CDR2 FVKESK. This CDR3 spans 15 amino acids. V was clipped by 1 base and J by 8 bases, with 14 bases between them. For the CDR3, the DNA is TGTGCCAGCAGCCAAGTGACAGGCCTGGGGGAAAAACTGTTTTTT. Residues: CASSQVTGLGEKLFF.

The V and J genes are TRBV19 and TRBJ1-5; 10 bases fit TRBD1. Germline CDR1 LNHDA, CDR2 SQIVND (reference sequence). The CDR3 runs to 12 residues. The J segment lost 10 bases and the V segment lost 8 bases, leaving 5 bases of the junction unmatched. CDR3 amino acids: CASDDRGQPQHF. In DNA, the CDR3 is TGTGCCAGTGATGACAGGGGGCAACCCCAGCATTTT. The whole variable domain, remainder taken from reference TRBV19 and TRBJ1-5, is DGGITQSPKYLFRKEGQNVTLSCEQNLNHDAMYWYRQDPGQGLRLIYYSQIVNDFQKGDIAEGYSVSREKKESFPLTVTSAQKNPTAFYLCASDDRGQPQHFGDGTRLSIL.